The rows below give T cell receptor beta chains drawn from one sample of a study of blood T cell repertoires in COVID-19. TCRdb keeps only in-frame clones here, not all; method: immunoSEQ multiplex PCR. The table lists 120,000 to 150,000 clones, roughly four fifths of them singletons. The sample was PBMCs or T cells enriched from blood (not recorded which). The receptor set was obtained from a woman aged 50 to 60 with acute COVID-19. CDR3s include the opening cysteine and the closing phenylalanine or tryptophan. A D gene is named only where the DNA matches it firmly. Rows may omit the clone size; those that give it use once, few, many or a size class.

clone size: -; V gene: TRBV20-1; D gene: -; J gene: TRBJ2-7; CDR3 protein: CSAESGHEQYF; CDR3 DNA: TGCAGTGCCGAGAGCGGCCACGAGCAGTACTTC
clone size: few; V gene: TRBV30; D gene: -; J gene: TRBJ1-2; CDR3 protein: CAWASTGWDDYGYTF; CDR3 DNA: TGTGCCTGGGCAAGCACAGGGTGGGATGACTATGGCTACACCTTC
clone size: -; V gene: TRBV24-1; D gene: TRBD1; J gene: TRBJ2-2; CDR3 protein: CATGGQGNTGELFF; CDR3 DNA: TGTGCCACTGGGGGACAGGGGAACACCGGGGAGCTGTTTTTT
clone size: -; V gene: TRBV4-3; D gene: TRBD2; J gene: TRBJ2-7; CDR3 protein: CASSQETSGSIRSYEQYF; CDR3 DNA: TGCGCCAGCAGCCAAGAGACTAGCGGGAGTATTCGCTCCTACGAGCAGTACTTC
clone size: -; V gene: TRBV12-3/TRBV12-4; D gene: -; J gene: TRBJ2-7; CDR3 protein: CASSGLDYEQYF; CDR3 DNA: TGTGCCAGCTCAGGGTTAGACTACGAGCAGTACTTC
clone size: -; V gene: TRBV11-1; D gene: -; J gene: TRBJ2-1; CDR3 protein: CASSPSFYEQFF; CDR3 DNA: TGTGCCAGCAGCCCCAGTTTCTATGAGCAGTTCTTC
clone size: -; V gene: TRBV7-8; D gene: -; J gene: TRBJ1-3; CDR3 protein: CASSPGELSSGNTIYF; CDR3 DNA: TGTGCCAGCAGCCCCGGGGAATTAAGTTCTGGAAACACCATATATTTT
clone size: few; V gene: TRBV20-1; D gene: -; J gene: TRBJ1-3; CDR3 protein: CSASGTGGNTIYF; CDR3 DNA: TGCAGTGCTAGTGGCACAGGTGGAAACACCATATATTTT
clone size: few; V gene: TRBV7-7; D gene: TRBD2; J gene: TRBJ2-7; CDR3 protein: CASSLNPGASGGCSYEQYF; CDR3 DNA: TGTGCCAGCAGCTTAAACCCCGGGGCTAGCGGGGGATGCTCCTACGAGCAGTACTTC
clone size: -; V gene: TRBV4-2; D gene: TRBD2; J gene: TRBJ2-3; CDR3 protein: CASSYGTSGSTDTQYF; CDR3 DNA: TGTGCCAGCAGCTACGGGACTAGCGGAAGCACAGATACGCAGTATTTT
clone size: -; V gene: TRBV11-3; D gene: TRBD1; J gene: TRBJ2-2; CDR3 protein: CASSPDRVDTGELFF; CDR3 DNA: TGTGCCAGCAGCCCGGACAGGGTTGACACCGGGGAGCTGTTTTTT
clone size: -; V gene: TRBV19; D gene: -; J gene: TRBJ1-2; CDR3 protein: CASSIPSGANYGYTF; CDR3 DNA: TGTGCCAGTAGTATTCCCTCAGGGGCTAACTATGGCTACACCTTC
clone size: -; V gene: TRBV7-8; D gene: -; J gene: TRBJ1-2; CDR3 protein: CASSLVGAGNYGYTF; CDR3 DNA: TGTGCCAGCAGCTTAGTAGGGGCGGGAAATTATGGCTACACCTTC
clone size: -; V gene: TRBV7-9; D gene: -; J gene: TRBJ2-3; CDR3 protein: CASRTTVSGRTDTQYF; CDR3 DNA: TGTGCCAGCAGAACTACCGTTAGCGGCCGCACAGATACGCAGTATTTT
clone size: -; V gene: TRBV27; D gene: TRBD2; J gene: TRBJ2-7; CDR3 protein: CASSPGTSGRSGSYEQYF; CDR3 DNA: TGTGCCAGCTCCCCGGGGACTAGCGGGAGATCGGGCTCCTACGAGCAGTACTTC
clone size: -; V gene: TRBV7-3; D gene: -; J gene: TRBJ2-7; CDR3 protein: CASSLLSGYEQYF; CDR3 DNA: TGTGCCAGCAGCTTACTGTCCGGTTACGAGCAGTACTTC
clone size: -; V gene: TRBV9; D gene: -; J gene: TRBJ2-2; CDR3 protein: CASSVSANTGELFF; CDR3 DNA: TGTGCCAGCAGCGTGAGCGCGAACACCGGGGAGCTGTTTTTT
clone size: -; V gene: TRBV9; D gene: -; J gene: TRBJ2-7; CDR3 protein: CASSVGYRDEQYF; CDR3 DNA: TGTGCCAGCAGCGTAGGGTACAGGGACGAGCAGTACTTC
clone size: -; V gene: TRBV2; D gene: TRBD2; J gene: TRBJ2-3; CDR3 protein: CASIWLAGGSDTQYF; CDR3 DNA: TGTGCCAGCATCTGGCTAGCGGGAGGATCAGATACGCAGTATTTT
clone size: -; V gene: TRBV2; D gene: TRBD2; J gene: TRBJ2-4; CDR3 protein: CASSEAGGVAILAKNIQYF; CDR3 DNA: TGTGCCAGCAGTGAAGCTGGGGGGGTGGCGATTTTAGCCAAAAACATTCAGTACTTC
clone size: -; V gene: TRBV13; D gene: -; J gene: TRBJ2-7; CDR3 protein: CASSLTRGVSYEQYF; CDR3 DNA: TGTGCCAGCAGCCTGACCAGGGGAGTCTCCTACGAGCAGTACTTC
clone size: -; V gene: TRBV5-1; D gene: TRBD2; J gene: TRBJ2-7; CDR3 protein: CASRRLAESYEQYF; CDR3 DNA: TGCGCCAGCAGACGACTAGCGGAATCCTACGAGCAGTACTTC
clone size: -; V gene: TRBV29-1; D gene: -; J gene: TRBJ1-1; CDR3 protein: CSVEAGVLYTEAFF; CDR3 DNA: TGCAGCGTTGAGGCGGGTGTGTTGTACACTGAAGCTTTCTTT
clone size: -; V gene: TRBV7-9; D gene: -; J gene: TRBJ2-1; CDR3 protein: CASSLRAVRSGEQFF; CDR3 DNA: TGTGCCAGCAGCCTTCGGGCAGTCCGTAGCGGTGAGCAGTTCTTC
clone size: -; V gene: TRBV30; D gene: -; J gene: TRBJ1-2; CDR3 protein: CARTSQGFYGYTF; CDR3 DNA: TGTGCCAGGACCTCCCAGGGTTTCTATGGCTACACCTTC
clone size: few; V gene: TRBV15; D gene: -; J gene: TRBJ2-5; CDR3 protein: CATSSSGGSETQYF; CDR3 DNA: TGTGCCACCAGCAGTTCGGGGGGCTCAGAGACCCAGTACTTC
clone size: -; V gene: TRBV13; D gene: -; J gene: TRBJ2-1; CDR3 protein: CASSPTRGFNEQFF; CDR3 DNA: TGTGCCAGCAGCCCTACTAGGGGGTTCAATGAGCAGTTCTTC
clone size: once; V gene: TRBV5-1; D gene: TRBD2; J gene: TRBJ2-3; CDR3 protein: CASLLQGEGTQYF; CDR3 DNA: TGCGCCAGCCTACTCCAAGGGGAGGGTACGCAGTATTTT